Below are 6 T cell receptor beta chains sequenced from a single sample in a study of identical twins. Each CDR3 protein gets one entry after TCRdb re-called the 5' RACE reads with MiXCR. The table lists fewer than 500,000 distinct CDR3 sequences, more than 13% of them singletons, with approximately 1% in the top ten. Separately, the same data were catalogued under a study of yellow fever vaccine responses in identical twins.

Source material: CD4+ T cells sorted from blood. The receptors shown here come from a woman aged 18-35 years in good health.

This clonotype came up a few times. The chain uses TRBV10-2 and TRBJ1-1; 9 nucleotides line up with TRBD1. The CDR3 has 16 amino acids. V lost 8 bases, J lost 1 base, and 11 bases stayed unmatched. Germline V gene data show CDR1 as WSHSY and CDR2 as SAAADI. The CDR3 nucleotides read TGCGCCAGCCGACGTCCCGGGACAGGGCCGAACACTGAAGCTTTCTTT. Protein product: CASRRPGTGPNTEAFF.

This clonotype showed up just a few times. This rearrangement joins TRBV7-2 to TRBJ2-6; the D is unclear. This CDR3 is built from 15 residues. The germline V gene has CDR1 SGHTA and CDR2 FQGNSA. V was trimmed by 0 bases and J by 1 base, leaving 4 bases between them. CDR3 in DNA: TGTGCCAGCAGCTTAGCGCAGTCTGGGGCCAACGTCCTGACTTTC. Its protein is CASSLAQSGANVLTF.

The table lists this clonotype with many counts. The chain recombines TRBV2 with TRBJ2-2, with D perhaps matching TRBD1 or TRBD2 (5 bases each). Germline CDR1 SNHLY, CDR2 FYNNEI. The CDR3 loop spans 15 amino acids. V was pared by 1 base and J by 3 bases, with 9 bases between. The CDR3 DNA is TGTGCCAGCAGTGAAGTGGTGGGGGACACCGGGGAGCTGTTTTTT. Its protein is CASSEVVGDTGELFF.

The rearrangement joins TRBV2 to TRBJ2-4; TRBD1 might be the D (6 bases). The CDR3 is made up of 16 amino acids. Germline-derived CDR1 and CDR2 are SNHLY and FYNNEI. The V end was cut by 6 bases, the J end by 2 bases, with 17 bases between. Here the CDR3 DNA reads TGTGCCAGCAGCGGTACTTCCGGGACACCCAAAAACATTCAGTACTTC. The encoded protein is CASSGTSGTPKNIQYF. Drawing the rest from reference TRBV2 and TRBJ2-4, the complete variable domain is EPEVTQTPSHQVTQMGQEVILRCVPISNHLYFYWYRQILGQKVEFLVSFYNNEISEKSEIFDDQFSVERPDGSNFTLKIRSTKLEDSAMYFCASSGTSGTPKNIQYFGAGTRLSVL.

V usage is TRBV6-5 and J usage is TRBJ2-7, with no clear D. This CDR3 is 15 amino acids long. CDR1 is MNHEY, CDR2 SVGAGI, per germline. V was trimmed by 0 bases and J by 2 bases, leaving 11 bases between them. This CDR3 reads CASSYSSRLTYEQYF. CDR3 DNA: TGTGCCAGCAGTTACTCCTCCCGGTTAACCTACGAGCAGTACTTC.

This clonotype was seen only a few times. The chain has TRBV21-1 and TRBJ2-1; no check of the table's D call, TRBD1, against the DNA was made. TRBV21-1 is a recognized pseudogene. This CDR3 comprises 17 residues. CDR3 in amino acids: CASSNAITPIWGFKQFF. CDR3 in DNA: TGTGCCAGCAGCAACGCAATAACCCCCATCTGGGGATTTAAGCAGTTCTTC.